These T cell receptor beta chains were read from a single sample in a study of cytotoxic CD8 clonotypes in ibrutinib-treated CLL. Repertoires were generated with immunoSEQ multiplex PCR, while TCRdb's copy carries only in-frame clones and drops some. The sample lists hundreds of thousands of clones; roughly 70% were seen once. The sequencing here drew on PBMCs, taken after 36 months of ibrutinib treatment. These receptors were taken from a human donor with chronic lymphocytic leukemia. The CDR3 runs from the conserved cysteine through the conserved F or W. A D gene is named only where the DNA matches it firmly. Clone size is not always given. Where it is, it says once, few, many or a class for expanded clones.

d_call: .; cdr3_length: 17; clone_size: .; v_call: TRBV19; j_call: TRBJ2-3; cdr3_aa: CASSNTWGSVGVDTQYF; cdr3_nt: TGTGCCAGTAGTAATACCTGGGGGAGCGTTGGGGTAGATACGCAGTATTTT
d_call: .; cdr3_length: 14; clone_size: .; v_call: TRBV11-2; j_call: TRBJ2-7; cdr3_aa: CASSLAAALYEQYF; cdr3_nt: TGTGCCAGCAGCTTAGCGGCCGCTCTCTACGAGCAGTACTTC
d_call: TRBD1; cdr3_length: 15; clone_size: few; v_call: TRBV9; j_call: TRBJ1-2; cdr3_aa: CASSPLGQGNYGYTF; cdr3_nt: TGTGCCAGCAGCCCTCTCGGACAGGGAAACTATGGCTACACCTTC
d_call: TRBD1; cdr3_length: 15; clone_size: .; v_call: TRBV2; j_call: TRBJ2-7; cdr3_aa: CASSGITGTDYEQYF; cdr3_nt: TGTGCCAGCAGTGGCATAACCGGGACAGATTACGAGCAGTACTTC
d_call: .; cdr3_length: 12; clone_size: .; v_call: TRBV27; j_call: TRBJ2-4; cdr3_aa: CASGGAKNIQYF; cdr3_nt: TGTGCCAGCGGGGGTGCCAAAAACATTCAGTACTTC
d_call: TRBD1; cdr3_length: 15; clone_size: .; v_call: TRBV15; j_call: TRBJ2-7; cdr3_aa: CATSRVDRGLHEQYF; cdr3_nt: TGTGCCACCAGCAGAGTGGACAGGGGCTTGCACGAGCAGTACTTC
d_call: TRBD1; cdr3_length: 15; clone_size: once; v_call: TRBV4-1; j_call: TRBJ2-7; cdr3_aa: CASSYLQGVTYEQYF; cdr3_nt: TGCGCCAGCAGCTACCTACAGGGGGTGACCTACGAGCAGTACTTC
d_call: .; cdr3_length: 17; clone_size: few; v_call: TRBV12-5; j_call: TRBJ1-6; cdr3_aa: CASGLRSGSRHNSPLHF; cdr3_nt: TGTGCTAGTGGTTTGAGGTCAGGTTCTCGGCATAATTCACCCCTCCACTTT
d_call: .; cdr3_length: 14; clone_size: .; v_call: TRBV11-2; j_call: TRBJ2-5; cdr3_aa: CASSSGRDQETQYF; cdr3_nt: TGTGCCAGCAGCTCGGGCAGGGACCAAGAGACCCAGTACTTC
d_call: .; cdr3_length: 15; clone_size: .; v_call: TRBV28; j_call: TRBJ1-1; cdr3_aa: CASSLSGGLNTEAFF; cdr3_nt: TGTGCCAGCAGTTTATCCGGTGGCCTGAACACTGAAGCTTTCTTT
d_call: .; cdr3_length: 11; clone_size: .; v_call: TRBV29-1; j_call: TRBJ2-1; cdr3_aa: CSSPFGRLEFF; cdr3_nt: TGCAGCTCCCCGTTTGGGAGGCTGGAGTTCTTC
d_call: TRBD1; cdr3_length: 15; clone_size: .; v_call: TRBV13; j_call: TRBJ2-6; cdr3_aa: CASSSTGVGANVLTF; cdr3_nt: TGTGCCAGCAGCTCCACAGGGGTTGGGGCCAACGTCCTGACTTTC
d_call: .; cdr3_length: 15; clone_size: .; v_call: TRBV4-1; j_call: TRBJ2-7; cdr3_aa: CASSQRGGGGDEQYF; cdr3_nt: TGCGCCAGCAGCCAAAGAGGGGGGGGTGGGGACGAGCAGTACTTC
d_call: .; cdr3_length: 15; clone_size: once; v_call: TRBV10-3; j_call: TRBJ1-1; cdr3_aa: CAISEEAGRFTEAFF; cdr3_nt: TGTGCCATCAGTGAGGAGGCAGGGAGGTTCACTGAAGCTTTCTTT
d_call: TRBD2; cdr3_length: 16; clone_size: few; v_call: TRBV9; j_call: TRBJ2-3; cdr3_aa: CASSVEAGGNTDTQYF; cdr3_nt: TGTGCCAGCAGCGTAGAAGCGGGGGGGAACACAGATACGCAGTATTTT
d_call: TRBD2; cdr3_length: 16; clone_size: .; v_call: TRBV11-2; j_call: TRBJ2-4; cdr3_aa: CASSGWDYQAKNIQYF; cdr3_nt: TGTGCCAGCAGCGGGTGGGACTACCAAGCCAAAAACATTCAGTACTTC
d_call: .; cdr3_length: 15; clone_size: .; v_call: TRBV28; j_call: TRBJ2-3; cdr3_aa: CASSLSASKADTQYF; cdr3_nt: TGTGCCAGCAGTTTATCGGCTAGTAAGGCAGATACGCAGTATTTT
d_call: .; cdr3_length: 15; clone_size: few; v_call: TRBV5-6; j_call: TRBJ1-6; cdr3_aa: CASSEDGGIDSPLHF; cdr3_nt: TGTGCCAGCAGCGAGGACGGAGGGATCGATTCACCCCTCCACTTT
d_call: TRBD2; cdr3_length: 16; clone_size: .; v_call: TRBV7-8; j_call: TRBJ2-7; cdr3_aa: CASSFQPGLAGGEQYF; cdr3_nt: TGTGCCAGCAGCTTCCAACCGGGACTAGCGGGGGGCGAGCAGTACTTC
d_call: .; cdr3_length: 17; clone_size: .; v_call: TRBV7-3; j_call: TRBJ1-1; cdr3_aa: CASSLTWGQARATEAFF; cdr3_nt: TGTGCCAGCAGCTTAACGTGGGGGCAGGCCCGGGCCACTGAAGCTTTCTTT
d_call: .; cdr3_length: 12; clone_size: once; v_call: TRBV29-1; j_call: TRBJ1-1; cdr3_aa: CSAGRLGAEAFF; cdr3_nt: TGCAGCGCCGGAAGACTCGGGGCTGAAGCTTTCTTT
d_call: TRBD1; cdr3_length: 14; clone_size: .; v_call: TRBV19; j_call: TRBJ1-2; cdr3_aa: CASSVRQGTYGYTF; cdr3_nt: TGTGCCAGTAGTGTTCGACAGGGAACATATGGCTACACCTTC
d_call: TRBD2; cdr3_length: 17; clone_size: .; v_call: TRBV4-3; j_call: TRBJ2-3; cdr3_aa: CASSRFGRLARTDTQYF; cdr3_nt: TGCGCCAGCAGCCGCTTCGGTCGACTAGCTCGCACAGATACGCAGTATTTT
d_call: TRBD2; cdr3_length: 15; clone_size: .; v_call: TRBV7-9; j_call: TRBJ2-2; cdr3_aa: CASSIAGAYTGELFF; cdr3_nt: TGTGCCAGCAGCATAGCGGGGGCCTACACCGGGGAGCTGTTTTTT
d_call: TRBD1; cdr3_length: 13; clone_size: .; v_call: TRBV5-6; j_call: TRBJ1-1; cdr3_aa: CASSPAGGSAAFF; cdr3_nt: TGTGCCAGCAGCCCGGCAGGGGGTTCGGCAGCTTTCTTT
d_call: TRBD1; cdr3_length: 11; clone_size: .; v_call: TRBV29-1; j_call: TRBJ1-2; cdr3_aa: CSATGDYGYTF; cdr3_nt: TGCAGCGCCACAGGGGACTATGGCTACACCTTC
d_call: TRBD2; cdr3_length: 16; clone_size: .; v_call: TRBV5-1; j_call: TRBJ2-3; cdr3_aa: CASSSDPSGREDTQYF; cdr3_nt: TGCGCCAGCAGCTCGGACCCTAGCGGAAGGGAAGATACGCAGTATTTT
d_call: .; cdr3_length: 13; clone_size: .; v_call: TRBV2; j_call: TRBJ2-1; cdr3_aa: CASSEVASGKQFF; cdr3_nt: TGTGCCAGCAGTGAAGTTGCGAGCGGTAAGCAGTTCTTC
d_call: .; cdr3_length: 15; clone_size: .; v_call: TRBV12-2; j_call: TRBJ2-7; cdr3_aa: CASRLGTGEPYEQYF; cdr3_nt: TGTGCAAGTCGCTTAGGGACAGGGGAACCCTACGAGCAGTACTTC